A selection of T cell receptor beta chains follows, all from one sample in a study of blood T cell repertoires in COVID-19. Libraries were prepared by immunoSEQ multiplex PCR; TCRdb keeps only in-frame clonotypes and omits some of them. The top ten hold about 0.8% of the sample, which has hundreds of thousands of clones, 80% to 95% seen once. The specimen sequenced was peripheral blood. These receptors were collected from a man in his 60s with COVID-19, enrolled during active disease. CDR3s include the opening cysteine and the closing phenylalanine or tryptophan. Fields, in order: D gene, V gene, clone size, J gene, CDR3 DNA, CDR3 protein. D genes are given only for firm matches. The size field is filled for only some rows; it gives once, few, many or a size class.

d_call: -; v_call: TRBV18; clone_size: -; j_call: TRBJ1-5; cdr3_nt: TGTGCCAGCTCACCAGAGGGAGGGCAGCCCCAGCATTTT; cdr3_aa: CASSPEGGQPQHF
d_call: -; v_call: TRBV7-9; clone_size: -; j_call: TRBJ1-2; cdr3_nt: TGTGCCAGCAGCCCGACAGCCTCTTATGGCTACACCTTC; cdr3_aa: CASSPTASYGYTF
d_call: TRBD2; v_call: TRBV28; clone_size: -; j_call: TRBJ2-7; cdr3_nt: TGTGCCAGCAGTTTATCGGCGGGAGCCTACGAGCAGTACTTC; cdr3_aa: CASSLSAGAYEQYF
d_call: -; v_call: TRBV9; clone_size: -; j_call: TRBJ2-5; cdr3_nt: TGTGCCAGCAGCGTAGAGGAGCGTCCCGAGACCCAGTACTTC; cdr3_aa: CASSVEERPETQYF
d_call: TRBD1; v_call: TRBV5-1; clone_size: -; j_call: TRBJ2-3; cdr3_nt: TGCGCCAGCAGTTTGCCCGGGACAGGGATAACAGATACGCAGTATTTT; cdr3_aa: CASSLPGTGITDTQYF
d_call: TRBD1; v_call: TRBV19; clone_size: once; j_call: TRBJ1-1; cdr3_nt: TGTGCCAGTAGACCCGGGACAGGGGGCTGGGACACTGAAGCTTTCTTT; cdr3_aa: CASRPGTGGWDTEAFF
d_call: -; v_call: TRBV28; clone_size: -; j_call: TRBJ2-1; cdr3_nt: TGTGCCAGCAGTTCGGGAGACAGGGTCAATGAGCAGTTCTTC; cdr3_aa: CASSSGDRVNEQFF
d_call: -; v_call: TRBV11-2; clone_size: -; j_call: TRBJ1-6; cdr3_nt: TGTGCCAGCAGCTTAGTGTGGCAATCAAATTCACCCCTCCACTTT; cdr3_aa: CASSLVWQSNSPLHF
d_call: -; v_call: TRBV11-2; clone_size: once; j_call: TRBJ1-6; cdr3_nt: TGTGCCAGCAGCTTAGTAGGGGGGGGGAATTCACCCCTCCACTTT; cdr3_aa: CASSLVGGGNSPLHF
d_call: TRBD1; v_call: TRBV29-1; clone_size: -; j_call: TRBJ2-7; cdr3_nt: TGCAGCGTTGCCGGACAGGGGGGATCCTCCTACGAGCAGTACTTC; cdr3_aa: CSVAGQGGSSYEQYF
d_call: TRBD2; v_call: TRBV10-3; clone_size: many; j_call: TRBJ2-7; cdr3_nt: TGTGCCGCGGGGGGACTAGCGGGATACGAGCAGTACTTC; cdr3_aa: CAAGGLAGYEQYF
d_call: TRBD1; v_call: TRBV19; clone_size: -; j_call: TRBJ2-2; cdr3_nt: TGTGCCACTCGGTCAACCGGGACAGGGAACACCGGGGAGCTGTTTTTT; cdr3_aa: CATRSTGTGNTGELFF
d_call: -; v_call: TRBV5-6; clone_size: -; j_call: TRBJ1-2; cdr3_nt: TGTGCCAGCCTCCGTCGGGGGACCAACTATGGCTACACCTTC; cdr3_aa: CASLRRGTNYGYTF
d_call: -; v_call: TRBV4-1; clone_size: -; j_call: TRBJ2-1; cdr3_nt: TGCGCCAGCAGCCAGGTACGGGATGAGCAGTTCTTC; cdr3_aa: CASSQVRDEQFF
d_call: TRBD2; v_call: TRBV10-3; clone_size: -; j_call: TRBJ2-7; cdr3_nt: TGTGCCATCAGGGGCTACCTAGCGGGAGGGTCCTACGAGCAGTACTTC; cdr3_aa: CAIRGYLAGGSYEQYF
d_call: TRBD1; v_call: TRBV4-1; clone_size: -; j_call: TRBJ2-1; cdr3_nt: TGCGCCAGCAGCCAAGCCCCAACCCCGACAGGGAATGAGCAGTTCTTC; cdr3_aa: CASSQAPTPTGNEQFF
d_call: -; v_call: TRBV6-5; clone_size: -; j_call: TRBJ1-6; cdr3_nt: TGTGCCAGCAGACGGTTGGATTCACCCCTCCACTTT; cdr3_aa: CASRRLDSPLHF
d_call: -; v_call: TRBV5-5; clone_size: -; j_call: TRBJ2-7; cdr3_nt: TGTGCCAGCAGCAGGACAGCACCCTACGAGCAGTACTTC; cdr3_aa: CASSRTAPYEQYF
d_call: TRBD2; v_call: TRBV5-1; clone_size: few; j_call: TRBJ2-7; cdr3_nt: TGCGCCAGCAGTTCCACTAGCGGGGCCTACGAGCAGTACTTC; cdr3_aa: CASSSTSGAYEQYF
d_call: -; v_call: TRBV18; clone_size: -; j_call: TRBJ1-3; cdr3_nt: TGTGCCAGCTCGCCTATTAAGGCGGACTCTGGAAACACCATATATTTT; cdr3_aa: CASSPIKADSGNTIYF
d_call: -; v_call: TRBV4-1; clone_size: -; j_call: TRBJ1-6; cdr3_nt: TGCGCCAGCAGCCAAGATCAGACAAATAATTCACCCCTCCACTTT; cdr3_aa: CASSQDQTNNSPLHF
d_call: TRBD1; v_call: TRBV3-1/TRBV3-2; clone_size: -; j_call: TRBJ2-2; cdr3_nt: TGTGCCAGCAGCCACAGACAGGGGCGGACAAAAACCGGGGAGCTGTTTTTT; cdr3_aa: CASSHRQGRTKTGELFF
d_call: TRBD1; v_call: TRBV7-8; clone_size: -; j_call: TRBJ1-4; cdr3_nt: TGTGCCAGCAGCTTAGAAACCGGGACAGGGGAAAAACTGTTTTTT; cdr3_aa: CASSLETGTGEKLFF
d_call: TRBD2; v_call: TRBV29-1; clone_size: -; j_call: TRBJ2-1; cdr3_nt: TGCAGCGCCACGGGGGGGTCCTACAATGAGCAGTTCTTC; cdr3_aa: CSATGGSYNEQFF
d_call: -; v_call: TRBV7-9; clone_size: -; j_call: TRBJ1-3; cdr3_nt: TGTGCCAGCAGCTTAGGTCGACAGGTTTCTGGAAACACCATATATTTT; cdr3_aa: CASSLGRQVSGNTIYF
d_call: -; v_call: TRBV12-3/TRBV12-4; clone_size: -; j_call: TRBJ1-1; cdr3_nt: TGTGCCAGCAGCTCAAACCCGGGGAAAGCTTTCTTT; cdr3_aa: CASSSNPGKAFF